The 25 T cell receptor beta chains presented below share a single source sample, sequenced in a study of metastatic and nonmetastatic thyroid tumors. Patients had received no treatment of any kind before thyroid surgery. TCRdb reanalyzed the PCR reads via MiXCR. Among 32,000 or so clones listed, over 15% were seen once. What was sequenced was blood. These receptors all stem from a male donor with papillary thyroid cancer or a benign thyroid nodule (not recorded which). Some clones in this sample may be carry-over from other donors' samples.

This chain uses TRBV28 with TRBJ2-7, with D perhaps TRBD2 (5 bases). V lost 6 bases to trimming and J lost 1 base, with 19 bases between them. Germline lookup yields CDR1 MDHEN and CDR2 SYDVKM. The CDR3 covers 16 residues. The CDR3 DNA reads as TGTGCCAGCAGGTCTCTCTTTAGCGAGCAATCCTACGAGCAGTACTTC. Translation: CASRSLFSEQSYEQYF.

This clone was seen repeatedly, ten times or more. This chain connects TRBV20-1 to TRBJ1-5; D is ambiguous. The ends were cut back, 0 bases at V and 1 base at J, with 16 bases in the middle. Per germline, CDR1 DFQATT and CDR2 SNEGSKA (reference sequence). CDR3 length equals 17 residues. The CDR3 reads CSARDLKQSLSNQPQHF. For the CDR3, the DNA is TGCAGTGCTAGAGACTTGAAACAGAGCCTGAGCAATCAGCCCCAGCATTTT.

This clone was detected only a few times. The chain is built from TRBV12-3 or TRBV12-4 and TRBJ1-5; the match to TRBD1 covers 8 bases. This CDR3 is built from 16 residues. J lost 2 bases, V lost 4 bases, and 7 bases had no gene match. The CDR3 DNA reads TGTGCCAGCAGTTCCCAGGGGGCGACGGGCAATCAGCCCCAGCATTTT. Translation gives CASSSQGATGNQPQHF.

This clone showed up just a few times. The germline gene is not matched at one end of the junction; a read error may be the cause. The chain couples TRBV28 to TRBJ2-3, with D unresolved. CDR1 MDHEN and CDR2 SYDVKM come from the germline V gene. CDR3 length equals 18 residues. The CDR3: CARSSLIEAYKSTDTQYF. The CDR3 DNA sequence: TGTGCCAGAAGTTCACTCATCGAGGCCTACAAATCCACAGATACGCAGTATTTT.

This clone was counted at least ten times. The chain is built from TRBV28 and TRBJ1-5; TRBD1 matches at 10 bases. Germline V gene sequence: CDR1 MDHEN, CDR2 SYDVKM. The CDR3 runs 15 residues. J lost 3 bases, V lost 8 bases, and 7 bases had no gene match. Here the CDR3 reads CASSRGTGVNQPQHF. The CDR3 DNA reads TGTGCCAGCTCAAGGGGGACAGGGGTCAATCAGCCCCAGCATTTT.

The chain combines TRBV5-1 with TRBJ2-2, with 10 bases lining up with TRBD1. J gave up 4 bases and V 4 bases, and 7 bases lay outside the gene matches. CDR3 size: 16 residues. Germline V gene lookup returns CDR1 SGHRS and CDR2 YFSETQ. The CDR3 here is CASSVTGGAGTGELFF. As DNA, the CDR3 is TGCGCCAGCAGCGTGACAGGGGGCGCGGGCACCGGGGAGCTGTTTTTT. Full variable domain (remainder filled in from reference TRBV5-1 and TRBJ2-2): KAGVTQTPRYLIKTRGQQVTLSCSPISGHRSVSWYQQTPGQGLQFLFEYFSETQRNKGNFPGRFSGRQFSNSRSEMNVSTLELGDSALYLCASSVTGGAGTGELFFGEGSRLTVL.

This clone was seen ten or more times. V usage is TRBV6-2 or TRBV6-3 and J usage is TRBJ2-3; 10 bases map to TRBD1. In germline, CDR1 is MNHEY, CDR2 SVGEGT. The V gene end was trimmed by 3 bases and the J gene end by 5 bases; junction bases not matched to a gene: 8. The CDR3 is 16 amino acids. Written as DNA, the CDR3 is TGTGCCAGCAGTTATCTCGGGACAGGGGTTTTAGATACGCAGTATTTT. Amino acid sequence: CASSYLGTGVLDTQYF.

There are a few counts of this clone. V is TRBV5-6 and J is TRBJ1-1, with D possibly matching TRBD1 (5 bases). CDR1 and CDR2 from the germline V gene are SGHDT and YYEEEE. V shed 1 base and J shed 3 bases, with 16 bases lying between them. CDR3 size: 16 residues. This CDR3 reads CASSLPSGRGDTEAFF. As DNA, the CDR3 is TGTGCCAGCAGCTTGCCATCAGGGCGGGGGGACACTGAAGCTTTCTTT.

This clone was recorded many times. CDR3: CASSLPGSYNSPLHF. The CDR3 region has the DNA TGTGCCAGCAGCTTACCAGGGTCTTATAATTCACCCCTCCACTTT. The V call is TRBV11-2, the J call TRBJ1-6; TRBD1 might be the D (5 bases). The length of the CDR3 is 15 residues. V shed 2 bases and J shed 4 bases, with 9 bases lying between them. Germline V gene data show CDR1 as SGHAT and CDR2 as FQNNGV.

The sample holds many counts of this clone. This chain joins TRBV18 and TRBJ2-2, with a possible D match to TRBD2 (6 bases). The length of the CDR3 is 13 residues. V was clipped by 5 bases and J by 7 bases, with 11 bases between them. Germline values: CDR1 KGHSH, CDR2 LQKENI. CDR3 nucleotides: TGTGCCAGCTCAAGAAGGGAGGACGGGGAGCTGTTTTTT. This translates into CASSRREDGELFF.

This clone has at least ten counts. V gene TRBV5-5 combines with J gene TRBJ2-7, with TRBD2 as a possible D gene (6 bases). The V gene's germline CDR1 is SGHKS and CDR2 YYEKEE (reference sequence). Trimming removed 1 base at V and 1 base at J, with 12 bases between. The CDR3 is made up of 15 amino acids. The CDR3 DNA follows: TGTGCCAGCAGCTTGATGCCGGGAGATTCCTACGAGCAGTACTTC. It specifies CASSLMPGDSYEQYF.

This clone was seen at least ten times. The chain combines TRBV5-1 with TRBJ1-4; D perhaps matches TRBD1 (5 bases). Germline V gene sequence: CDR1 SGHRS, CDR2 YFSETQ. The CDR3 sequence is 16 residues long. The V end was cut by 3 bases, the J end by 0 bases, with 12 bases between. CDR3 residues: CASSWGRDSTNEKLFF. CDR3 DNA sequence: TGCGCCAGCAGCTGGGGACGAGATTCAACTAATGAAAAACTGTTTTTT.

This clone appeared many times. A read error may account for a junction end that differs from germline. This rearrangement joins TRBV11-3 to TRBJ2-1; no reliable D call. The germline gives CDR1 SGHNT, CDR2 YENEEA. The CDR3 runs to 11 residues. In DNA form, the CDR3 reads TGTGCCAGCAGCCTAGAGAGCGAGCAGTTCTTC. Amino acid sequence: CASSLESEQFF.

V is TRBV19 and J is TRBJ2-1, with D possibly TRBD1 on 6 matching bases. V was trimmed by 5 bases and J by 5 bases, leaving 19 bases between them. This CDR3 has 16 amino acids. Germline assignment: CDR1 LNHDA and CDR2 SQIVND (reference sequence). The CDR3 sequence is CASSDGLTGTNNEQFF. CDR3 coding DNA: TGTGCCAGTAGTGATGGGTTGACAGGAACTAACAATGAGCAGTTCTTC.

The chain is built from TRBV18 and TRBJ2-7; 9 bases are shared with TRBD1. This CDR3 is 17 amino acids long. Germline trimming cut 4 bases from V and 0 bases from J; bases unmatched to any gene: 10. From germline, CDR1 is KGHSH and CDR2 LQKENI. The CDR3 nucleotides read TGTGCCAGCTCACTTTCACGACAGGGGGGTGCCTCCTACGAGCAGTACTTC. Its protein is CASSLSRQGGASYEQYF.

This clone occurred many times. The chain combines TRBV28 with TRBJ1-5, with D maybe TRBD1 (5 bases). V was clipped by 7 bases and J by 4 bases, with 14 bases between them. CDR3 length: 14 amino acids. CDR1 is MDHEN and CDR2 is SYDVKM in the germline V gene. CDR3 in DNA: TGTGCCAGCAACTCCCTTGGGGGGAATCAGCCCCAGCATTTT. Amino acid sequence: CASNSLGGNQPQHF.

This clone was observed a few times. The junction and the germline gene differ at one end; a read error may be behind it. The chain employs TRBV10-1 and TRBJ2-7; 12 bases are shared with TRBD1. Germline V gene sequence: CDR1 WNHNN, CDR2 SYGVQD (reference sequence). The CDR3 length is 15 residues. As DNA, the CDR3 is TGCGCCAGCATCCGCTACGGGACAGGGGGCTACGATCAGTACTTC. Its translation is CASIRYGTGGYDQYF.

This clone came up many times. The DNA of the CDR3 is TGTGCCAGCTCAGACTTGAAGGGTTCTGGAAACACCATATATTTT. As protein: CASSDLKGSGNTIYF. The V gene is TRBV18, the J gene TRBJ1-3, with no clear D. V was clipped by 5 bases and J by 1 base, with 12 bases between them. This CDR3 region has 15 residues. From germline, CDR1 is KGHSH and CDR2 LQKENI.

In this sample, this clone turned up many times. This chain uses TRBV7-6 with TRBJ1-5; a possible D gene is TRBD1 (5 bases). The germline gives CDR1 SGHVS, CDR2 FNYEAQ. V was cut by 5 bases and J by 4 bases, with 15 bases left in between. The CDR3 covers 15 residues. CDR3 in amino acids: CASSQWGDLNQPQHF. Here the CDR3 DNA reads TGTGCCAGCAGCCAATGGGGGGACTTAAATCAGCCCCAGCATTTT.

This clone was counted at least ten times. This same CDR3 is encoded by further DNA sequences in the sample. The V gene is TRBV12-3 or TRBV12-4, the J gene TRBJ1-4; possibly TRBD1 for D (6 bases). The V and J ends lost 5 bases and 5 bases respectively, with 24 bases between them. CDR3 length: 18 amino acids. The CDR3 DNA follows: TGTGCCAGCAGTCCGAGACATGGGGGGCGATCCTTAAATGAAAAACTGTTTTTT. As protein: CASSPRHGGRSLNEKLFF.

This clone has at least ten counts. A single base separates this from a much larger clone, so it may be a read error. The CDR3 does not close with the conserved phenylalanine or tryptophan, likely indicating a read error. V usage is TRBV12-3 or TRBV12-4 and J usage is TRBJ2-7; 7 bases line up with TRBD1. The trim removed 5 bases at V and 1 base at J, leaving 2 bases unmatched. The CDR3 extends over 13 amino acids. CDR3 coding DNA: TGTGCCAGCAGTCTGGGACAGTCCTACGAGCAGTACCTC. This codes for CASSLGQSYEQYL.

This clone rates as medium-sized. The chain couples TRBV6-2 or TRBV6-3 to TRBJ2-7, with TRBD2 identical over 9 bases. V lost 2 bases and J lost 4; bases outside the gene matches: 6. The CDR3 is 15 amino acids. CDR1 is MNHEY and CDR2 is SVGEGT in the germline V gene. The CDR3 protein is CASSYGTSFEYEQYF. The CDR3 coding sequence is TGTGCCAGCAGTTACGGGACTAGCTTTGAGTACGAGCAGTACTTC.

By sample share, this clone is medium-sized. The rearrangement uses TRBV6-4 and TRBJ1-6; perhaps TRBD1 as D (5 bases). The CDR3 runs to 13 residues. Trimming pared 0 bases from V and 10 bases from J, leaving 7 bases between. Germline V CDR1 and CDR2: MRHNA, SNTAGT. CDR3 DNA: TGTGCCAGCAGTGACTCACGGGACTCACCCCTCCACTTT. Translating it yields CASSDSRDSPLHF.

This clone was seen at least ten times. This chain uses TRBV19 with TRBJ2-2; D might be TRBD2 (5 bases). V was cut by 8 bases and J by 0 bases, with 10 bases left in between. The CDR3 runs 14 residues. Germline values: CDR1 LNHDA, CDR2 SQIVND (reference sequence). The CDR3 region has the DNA TGTGCCAGTGGCGGGCCGTCGAACACCGGGGAGCTGTTTTTT. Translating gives CASGGPSNTGELFF.

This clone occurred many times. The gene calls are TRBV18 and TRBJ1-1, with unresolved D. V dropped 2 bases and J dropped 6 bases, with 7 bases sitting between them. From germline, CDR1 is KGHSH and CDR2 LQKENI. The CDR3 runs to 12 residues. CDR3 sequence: CASSPEAAEAFF. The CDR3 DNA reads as TGTGCCAGCTCACCAGAGGCGGCTGAAGCTTTCTTT.